This T cell receptor beta chain derives from a study of post-analysis software for immune sequencing data. The overall study: Some patients lacked subtype; others had relapsing-remitting, secondary progressive or progressive-relapsing disease. Study results and limitations: A few TRBV segments (TRBV5-6, TRBV5-1 and TRBV20-1 among them) occurred more frequently in patients than in controls. For normalized Chao1 diversity, multiple sclerosis patients scored significantly lower than controls did. Strong co-clustering by F measure was seen for same-batch samples.

Carried by the TCR beta cDNA libraries were unique molecular identifiers. There were roughly 0.95 to 10 million T cells, and approximately 480,000 cDNA molecules came from them. TCRdb re-called the PCR reads through MiXCR, storing one row per CDR3 protein. The sample records fewer than 600,000 distinct CDR3 sequences, under 55% being singletons. Trimming left V 3 bases short and J 7 bases short, with 6 bases between. The germline V gene encodes CDR1 SGHTA and CDR2 FQGNSA. This CDR3 is 11 amino acids long. The sample holds a few counts of this clonotype. What it recognizes is unknown. Material for sequencing was blood. The chain carries TRBV7-2 and TRBJ1-1; no clear D. The sequence was obtained from a girl aged 10-17 years with multiple sclerosis. As DNA, the CDR3 is TGTGCCAGCAGCTTTGGCCGTGAAGCTTTCTTT. Protein: CASSFGREAFF.